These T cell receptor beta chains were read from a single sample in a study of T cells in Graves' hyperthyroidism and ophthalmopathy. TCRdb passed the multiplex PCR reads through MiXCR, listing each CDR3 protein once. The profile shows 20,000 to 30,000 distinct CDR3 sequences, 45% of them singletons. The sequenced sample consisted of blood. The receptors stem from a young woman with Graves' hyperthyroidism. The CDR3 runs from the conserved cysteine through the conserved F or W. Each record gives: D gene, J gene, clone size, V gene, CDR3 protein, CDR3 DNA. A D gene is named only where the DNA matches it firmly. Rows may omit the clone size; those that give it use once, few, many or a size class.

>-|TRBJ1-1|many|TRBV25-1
CASSKGANTEAFF
TGTGCCAGCAGTAAGGGCGCTAACACTGAAGCTTTCTTT
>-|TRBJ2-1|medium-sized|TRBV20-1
CSRDGDNEQFF
TGCAGCCGGGACGGCGACAATGAGCAGTTCTTC
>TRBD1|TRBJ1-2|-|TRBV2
CASIAGGSGYTF
TGTGCCAGCATTGCAGGGGGGTCAGGCTACACCTTC
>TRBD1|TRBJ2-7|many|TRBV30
CAWKGQGAFNEQYF
TGTGCCTGGAAAGGACAGGGGGCGTTCAACGAGCAGTACTTC
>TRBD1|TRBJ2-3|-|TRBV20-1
CSADASGTGTYNEQYF
TGCAGTGCCGACGCCTCCGGGACAGGGACTTACAATGAGCAGTATTTT
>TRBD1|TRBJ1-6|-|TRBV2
CASRERQGFNSPLHF
TGTGCCAGCAGAGAGAGACAGGGGTTTAATTCACCCCTCCACTTT
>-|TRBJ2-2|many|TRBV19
CASIREVNTGELFF
TGTGCCAGTATCCGAGAGGTTAACACCGGGGAGCTGTTTTTT
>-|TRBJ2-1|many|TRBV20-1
CSAPSGAGLNEQFF
TGCAGTGCTCCTAGTGGGGCAGGTTTGAATGAGCAGTTCTTC
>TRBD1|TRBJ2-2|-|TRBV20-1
CSARLGQGADYGRELFF
TGCAGTGCTAGACTAGGACAGGGGGCAGACTATGGCCGGGAGCTGTTTTTT
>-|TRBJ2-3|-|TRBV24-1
CATSHSGTQADTQYF
TGTGCCACCAGTCATTCAGGTACCCAGGCTGATACGCAATATTTT
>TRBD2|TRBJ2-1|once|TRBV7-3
CASSLRGGLAEDNEQFF
TGTGCCAGCAGCTTAAGAGGAGGACTAGCGGAAGACAATGAGCAGTTCTTC
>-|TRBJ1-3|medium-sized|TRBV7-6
CASSLAGNTIYF
TGTGCCAGCAGCTTAGCTGGAAACACCATATATTTT
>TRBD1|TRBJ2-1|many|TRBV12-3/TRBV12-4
CASSFKLQGARNEQFF
TGTGCCAGCAGTTTCAAATTGCAGGGGGCGCGGAATGAGCAGTTCTTC
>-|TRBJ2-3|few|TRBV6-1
CASVNGQRTDTQYF
TGTGCCAGCGTGAATGGACAGCGCACGGATACGCAGTATTTT
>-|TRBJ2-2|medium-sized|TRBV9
CASSVRTGELFF
TGTGCCAGCAGCGTTAGGACCGGGGAGCTGTTTTTT
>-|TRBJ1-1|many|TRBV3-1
CASSPTQNTEAFF
TGTGCCAGCAGCCCCACCCAAAACACTGAAGCTTTCTTT
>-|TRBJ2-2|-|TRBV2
CASSEARGAAGELFF
TGTGCCAGCAGTGAAGCACGTGGGGCGGCCGGGGAGCTGTTTTTT
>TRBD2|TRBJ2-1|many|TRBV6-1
CASSVTSGRNEQFF
TGTGCCAGCAGTGTAACTAGCGGGAGGAATGAGCAGTTCTTC
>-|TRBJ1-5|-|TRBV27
CASSPGDFNQPQHF
TGTGCCAGCAGTCCTGGGGACTTCAATCAGCCCCAGCATTTT
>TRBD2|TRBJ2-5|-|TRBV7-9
CASSFSGGTQYF
TGTGCCAGCAGCTTTTCGGGGGGAACCCAGTACTTC
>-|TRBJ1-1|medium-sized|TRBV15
CATSKKWNTEAFF
TGTGCCACCAGCAAGAAATGGAACACTGAAGCTTTCTTT
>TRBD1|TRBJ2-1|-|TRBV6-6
CASSSQGTVAQFF
TGTGCCAGCAGTTCCCAAGGGACAGTGGCGCAGTTCTTC
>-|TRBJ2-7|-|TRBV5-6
CASGPEGFPYEQYF
TGTGCCAGCGGCCCGGAAGGCTTTCCCTACGAGCAGTACTTC
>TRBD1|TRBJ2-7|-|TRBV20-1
CSAPRTGKDLDYEQYF
TGCAGTGCACCAAGGACAGGGAAAGACTTGGACTACGAGCAGTACTTC
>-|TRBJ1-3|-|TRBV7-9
CASSLGGFGNTIYF
TGTGCCAGCAGCTTAGGGGGCTTTGGAAACACCATATATTTT
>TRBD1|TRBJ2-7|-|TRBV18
CASSPTGGAGSGQYF
TGTGCCAGCTCGCCGACAGGGGGCGCAGGCAGCGGGCAGTACTTC
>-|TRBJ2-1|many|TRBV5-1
CASSLEGSYDEQFF
TGCGCCAGCAGCTTGGAAGGTAGTTATGATGAGCAGTTCTTC
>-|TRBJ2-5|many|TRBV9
CASSVDRGLWETQYF
TGTGCCAGCAGCGTAGACCGGGGTCTCTGGGAGACCCAGTACTTC